This TCR beta chain was captured in a study of shared clonotypes between healthy human individuals. Turning to the study itself: CD8 memory received one plate per donor, CD8 naive two, CD4 memory three and CD4 naive three. Overall study findings and caveats: Despite large depth, rarefaction showed incomplete sorted-subset sequencing. Non-shared clonotypes were found to have lower generation probabilities than the clonotypes that were shared by all four of the sorted-subset donors.

Comment on this clone: Its specificity is not known.

It was into CD45RA+ naive and CD45RA-negative memory subsets that the CD4+ cells were split. Assay used: immunoSEQ multiplex PCR; TCRdb lists only in-frame clones, some missing. The table includes approximately 1.1 million clones, approximately 80% detected once. Input material: memory CD4+ T cells from PBMCs. The subset denotes: CD45RA-negative fraction. This sequence originates from a man younger than 35 in good health. Some clones in this sample may be carry-over from other donors' samples.

The CDR3: CASSADRGRGYTF. DNA of the CDR3: TGTGCCAGCAGCGCGGACAGGGGACGAGGCTACACCTTC. The rearrangement joins TRBV5-6 to TRBJ1-2, with 9 bases aligning to TRBD1. Unmatched junction bases numbered 6, after V lost 4 bases and J lost 8 bases. The V gene's germline CDR1 is SGHDT and CDR2 YYEEEE. The CDR3 is 13 residues long.